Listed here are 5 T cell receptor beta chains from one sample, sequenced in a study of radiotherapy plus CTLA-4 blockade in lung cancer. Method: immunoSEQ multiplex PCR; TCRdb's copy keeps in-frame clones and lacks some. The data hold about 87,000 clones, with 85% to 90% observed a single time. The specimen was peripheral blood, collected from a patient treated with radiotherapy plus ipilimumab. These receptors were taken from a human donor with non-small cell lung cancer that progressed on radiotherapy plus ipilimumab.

The CDR3 spells CASSSDRNQPQHF. The DNA of the CDR3 is TGTGCCAGCAGCTCGGACCGGAATCAGCCCCAGCATTTT. V is TRBV7-2 and J is TRBJ1-5, with D uncertain. Germline V gene sequence: CDR1 SGHTA, CDR2 FQGNSA. With 4 bases removed from V and 4 bases from J, the gap between germline ends came to 8 bases. CDR3 length: 13 residues.

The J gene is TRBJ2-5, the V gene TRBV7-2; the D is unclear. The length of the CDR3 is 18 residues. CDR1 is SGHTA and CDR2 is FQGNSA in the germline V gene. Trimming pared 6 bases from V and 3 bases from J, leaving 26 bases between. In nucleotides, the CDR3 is TGTGCCAGCAGTCAAGGTCCCAGAAGACTGTTTTCCGAAGAGACCCAGTACTTC. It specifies CASSQGPRRLFSEETQYF.

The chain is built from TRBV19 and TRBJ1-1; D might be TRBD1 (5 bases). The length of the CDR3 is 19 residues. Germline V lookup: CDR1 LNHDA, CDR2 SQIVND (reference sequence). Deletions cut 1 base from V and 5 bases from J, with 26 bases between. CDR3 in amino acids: CASSIAKGRSGGETTEAFF. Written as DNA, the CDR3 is TGTGCCAGTAGTATAGCGAAGGGGAGGTCCGGGGGAGAAACGACTGAAGCTTTCTTT.

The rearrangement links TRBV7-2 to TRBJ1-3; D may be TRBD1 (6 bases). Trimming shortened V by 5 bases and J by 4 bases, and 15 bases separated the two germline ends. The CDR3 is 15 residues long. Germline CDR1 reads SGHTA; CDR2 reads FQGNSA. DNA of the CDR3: TGTGCCAGCAGCCTAGGAGGGGGGCCCGGAAACACCATATATTTT. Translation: CASSLGGGPGNTIYF. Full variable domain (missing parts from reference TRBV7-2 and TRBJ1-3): GAGVSQSPSNKVTEKGKDVELRCDPISGHTALYWYRQSLGQGLEFLIYFQGNSAPDKSGLPSDRFSAERTGGSVSTLTIQRTQQEDSAVYLCASSLGGGPGNTIYFGEGSWLTVV.

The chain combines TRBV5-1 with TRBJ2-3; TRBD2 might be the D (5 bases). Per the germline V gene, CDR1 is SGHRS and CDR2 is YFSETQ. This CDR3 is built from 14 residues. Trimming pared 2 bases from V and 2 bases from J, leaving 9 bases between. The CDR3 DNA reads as TGCGCCAGCAGCTTCGGGGTGTTCACAGATACGCAGTATTTT. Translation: CASSFGVFTDTQYF.